The 5 T cell receptor beta chains presented below share a single source sample, sequenced in a study of radiotherapy plus CTLA-4 blockade in lung cancer. TCRdb keeps only in-frame clones here, not all; method: immunoSEQ multiplex PCR. The table includes 90,000 or so clones, about 83% detected once. This material consisted of peripheral blood, taken from a patient treated with radiotherapy plus ipilimumab. These receptors were taken from a human donor with non-small cell lung cancer who had stable disease on radiotherapy plus ipilimumab.

Only a few counts were recorded for this clone. This chain uses TRBV2 with TRBJ1-2; 7 bases match TRBD1. V was clipped by 6 bases and J by 8 bases; unmatched bases: 9. This CDR3 spans 13 amino acids. Germline V CDR1 and CDR2: SNHLY, FYNNEI. The chain's CDR3 is CASRAGQTRGYTF. The CDR3 nucleotides read TGTGCCAGCAGGGCGGGACAGACAAGGGGCTACACCTTC.

This rearrangement joins TRBV7-3 to TRBJ1-1; D gene uncertain. This CDR3 has 13 amino acids. The V gene lost 6 bases and the J gene lost 0 bases, with 8 bases spanning the gap. Germline lookup yields CDR1 SGHTA and CDR2 FQGTGA. CDR3 protein: CASRLTLNTEAFF. As DNA, the CDR3 is TGTGCCAGCAGGCTCACATTGAACACTGAAGCTTTCTTT.

The V call is TRBV27, the J call TRBJ1-2; D might be TRBD1 (5 bases). The V gene's germline CDR1 is MNHEY and CDR2 SMNVEV (reference sequence). V lost 3 bases and J lost 3, with 14 bases in between. The CDR3 sequence is 15 residues long. The CDR3 DNA follows: TGTGCCAGCAGTTTGCGTCGAGGGGTAGACTATGGCTACACCTTC. Translating it yields CASSLRRGVDYGYTF.

The gene calls are TRBV2 and TRBJ1-6; no clear D gene. V was shortened by 3 bases and J by 4 bases, with 10 bases between the two germline ends. Germline V gene data show CDR1 as SNHLY and CDR2 as FYNNEI. The CDR3 covers 15 residues. The CDR3: CASSDFGGYNSPLHF. The CDR3 DNA follows: TGTGCCAGCAGTGATTTTGGTGGGTATAATTCACCCCTCCACTTT.

CDR3 sequence reads: CASSFVAVTYEQYF. The CDR3 nucleotides read TGTGCCAGCAGCTTTGTAGCGGTAACCTACGAGCAGTACTTC. J is TRBJ2-7 and V is TRBV7-2; weak D call: TRBD2 (6 bases). The CDR3 length is 14 residues. Looked up from germline, CDR1 is SGHTA and CDR2 is FQGNSA. Trimming took 3 bases from V and 2 from J, leaving 11 bases between them.